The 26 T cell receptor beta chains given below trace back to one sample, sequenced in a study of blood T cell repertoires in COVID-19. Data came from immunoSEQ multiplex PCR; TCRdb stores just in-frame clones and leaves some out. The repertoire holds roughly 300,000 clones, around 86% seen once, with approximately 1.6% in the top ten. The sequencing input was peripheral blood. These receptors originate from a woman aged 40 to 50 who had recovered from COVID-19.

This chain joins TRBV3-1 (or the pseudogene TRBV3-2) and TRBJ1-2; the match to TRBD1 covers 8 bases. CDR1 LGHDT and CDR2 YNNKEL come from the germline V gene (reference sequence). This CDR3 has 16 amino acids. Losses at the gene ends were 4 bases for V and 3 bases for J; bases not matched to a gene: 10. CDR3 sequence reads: CASSPNTGGVYYGYTF. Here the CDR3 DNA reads TGTGCCAGCAGCCCGAATACAGGGGGAGTCTACTATGGCTACACCTTC.

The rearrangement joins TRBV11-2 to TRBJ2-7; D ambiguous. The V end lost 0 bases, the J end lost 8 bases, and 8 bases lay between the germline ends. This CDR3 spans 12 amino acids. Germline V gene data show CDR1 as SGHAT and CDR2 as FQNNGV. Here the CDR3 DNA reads TGTGCCAGCAGCTTAGACCCGGTCAAGCAGTACTTC. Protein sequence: CASSLDPVKQYF.

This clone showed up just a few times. The CDR3 loop is CASSADSSNQPQHF. Here the CDR3 DNA reads TGCGCCAGCAGTGCGGACAGTAGCAATCAGCCCCAGCATTTT. The chain links TRBV10-1 to TRBJ1-5, with a tentative D call TRBD1 (6 bases). Germline values: CDR1 WNHNN, CDR2 SYGVQD (reference sequence). V lost 4 bases to trimming and J lost 0 bases, with 7 bases between them. There are 14 residues in the CDR3.

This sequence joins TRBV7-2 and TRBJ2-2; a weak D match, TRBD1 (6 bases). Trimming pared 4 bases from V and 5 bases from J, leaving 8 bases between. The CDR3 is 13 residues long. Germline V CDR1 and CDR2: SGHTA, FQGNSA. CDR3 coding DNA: TGTGCCAGCAGCTCCACAGGGACCGGGGAGCTGTTTTTT. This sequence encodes CASSSTGTGELFF.

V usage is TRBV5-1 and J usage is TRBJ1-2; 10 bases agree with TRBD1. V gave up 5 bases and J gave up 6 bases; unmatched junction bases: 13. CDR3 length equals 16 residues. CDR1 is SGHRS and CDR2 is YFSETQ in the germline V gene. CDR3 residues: CASSKTRGTGDHGYTF. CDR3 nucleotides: TGCGCCAGCAGTAAGACACGGGGGACAGGGGACCATGGCTACACCTTC.

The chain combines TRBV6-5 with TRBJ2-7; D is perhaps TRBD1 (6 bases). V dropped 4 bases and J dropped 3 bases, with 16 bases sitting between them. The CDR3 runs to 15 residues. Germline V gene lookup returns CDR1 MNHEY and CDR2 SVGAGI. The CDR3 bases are TGTGCCAGCAGTTCCGACCGAGAAGGGGGCTACGAGCAGTACTTC. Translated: CASSSDREGGYEQYF.

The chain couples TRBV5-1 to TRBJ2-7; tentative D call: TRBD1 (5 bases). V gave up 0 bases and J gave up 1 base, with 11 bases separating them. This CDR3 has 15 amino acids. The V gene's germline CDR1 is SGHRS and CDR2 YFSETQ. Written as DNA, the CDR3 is TGCGCCAGCAGCTTGGGGGCAGGGCCTTCCTACGAGCAGTACTTC. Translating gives CASSLGAGPSYEQYF.

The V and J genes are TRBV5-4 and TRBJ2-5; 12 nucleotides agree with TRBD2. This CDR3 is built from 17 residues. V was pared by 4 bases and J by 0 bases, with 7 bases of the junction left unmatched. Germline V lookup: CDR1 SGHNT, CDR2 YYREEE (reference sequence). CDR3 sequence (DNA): TGTGCCAGCAGCCTAGGGACTAGCGGGTGGTACCAAGAGACCCAGTACTTC. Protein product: CASSLGTSGWYQETQYF.

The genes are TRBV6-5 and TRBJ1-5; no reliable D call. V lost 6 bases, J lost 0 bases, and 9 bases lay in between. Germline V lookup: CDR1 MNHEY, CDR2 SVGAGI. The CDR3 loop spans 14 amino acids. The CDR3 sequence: CASSGVYSNQPQHF. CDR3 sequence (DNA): TGTGCCAGCAGCGGGGTGTATAGCAATCAGCCCCAGCATTTT.

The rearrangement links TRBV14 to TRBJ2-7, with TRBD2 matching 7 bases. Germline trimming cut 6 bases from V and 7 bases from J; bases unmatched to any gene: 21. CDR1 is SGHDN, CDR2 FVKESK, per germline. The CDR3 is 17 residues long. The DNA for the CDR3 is TGTGCCAGCAGTCCGGGACTAAGGACGGGGGAATGGGGGGAGCAGTACTTC. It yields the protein CASSPGLRTGEWGEQYF.

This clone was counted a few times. The CDR3 loop is CASRGAGRGDTDTQYF. In DNA, the CDR3 is TGTGCCAGTAGAGGGGCCGGGAGGGGGGACACAGATACGCAGTATTTT. The chain recombines TRBV19 with TRBJ2-3; TRBD2 matches at 8 bases. Germline trimming cut 6 bases from V and 2 bases from J; bases unmatched to any gene: 10. The germline V gene encodes CDR1 LNHDA and CDR2 SQIVND (reference sequence). The CDR3 runs 16 residues.

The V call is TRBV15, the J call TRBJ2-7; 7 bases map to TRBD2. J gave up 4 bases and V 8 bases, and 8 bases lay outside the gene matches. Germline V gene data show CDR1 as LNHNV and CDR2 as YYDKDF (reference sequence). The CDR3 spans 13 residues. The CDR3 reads CATGGGRGYEQYF. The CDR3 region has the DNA TGTGCCACCGGCGGTGGGAGGGGATACGAGCAGTACTTC.

The CDR3 DNA is TGTGCCTGGAGTAGGGACAGGGGGAACGGGGAGCTGTTTTTT. Its translation is CAWSRDRGNGELFF. This sequence joins TRBV30 and TRBJ2-2; 11 bases are a match to TRBD1. Trimming at V came to 2 bases and at J to 7 bases, leaving 3 bases not matched to a gene. This CDR3 is built from 14 residues. CDR1 and CDR2 (germline): GTSNPN, SVGIG (reference sequence).

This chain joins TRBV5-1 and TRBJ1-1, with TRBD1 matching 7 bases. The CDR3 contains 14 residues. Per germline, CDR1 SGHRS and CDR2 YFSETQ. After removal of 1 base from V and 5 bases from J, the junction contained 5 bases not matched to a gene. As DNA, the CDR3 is TGCGCCAGCAGCTTGTCTCCAGGGGGAACTGAAGCTTTCTTT. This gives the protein CASSLSPGGTEAFF.

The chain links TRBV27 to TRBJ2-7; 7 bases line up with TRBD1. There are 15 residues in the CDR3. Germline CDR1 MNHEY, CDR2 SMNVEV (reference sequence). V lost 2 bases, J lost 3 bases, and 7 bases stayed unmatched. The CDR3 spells CASSLQQGTIYEQYF. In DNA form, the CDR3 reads TGTGCCAGCAGTTTACAACAGGGGACAATCTACGAGCAGTACTTC.

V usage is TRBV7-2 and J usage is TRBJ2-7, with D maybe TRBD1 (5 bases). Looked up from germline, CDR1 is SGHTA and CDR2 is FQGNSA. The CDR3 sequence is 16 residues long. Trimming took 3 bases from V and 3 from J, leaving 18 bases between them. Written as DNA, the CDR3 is TGTGCCAGCAGCTTGGAAGGGGTCCCTATATACTACGAGCAGTACTTC. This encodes CASSLEGVPIYYEQYF.

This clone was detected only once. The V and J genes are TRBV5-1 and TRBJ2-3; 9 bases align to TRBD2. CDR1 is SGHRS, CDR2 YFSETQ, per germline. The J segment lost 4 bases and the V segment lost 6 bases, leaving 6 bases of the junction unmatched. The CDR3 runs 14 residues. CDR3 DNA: TGCGCCAGCAATAGCGGGGGACCTTCAGATACGCAGTATTTT. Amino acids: CASNSGGPSDTQYF.

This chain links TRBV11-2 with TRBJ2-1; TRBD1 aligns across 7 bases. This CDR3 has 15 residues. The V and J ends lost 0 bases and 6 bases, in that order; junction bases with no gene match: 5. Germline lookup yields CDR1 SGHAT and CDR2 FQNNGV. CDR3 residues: CASSLEQGFLNEQFF. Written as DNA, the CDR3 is TGTGCCAGCAGCTTAGAACAGGGGTTTCTCAATGAGCAGTTCTTC.

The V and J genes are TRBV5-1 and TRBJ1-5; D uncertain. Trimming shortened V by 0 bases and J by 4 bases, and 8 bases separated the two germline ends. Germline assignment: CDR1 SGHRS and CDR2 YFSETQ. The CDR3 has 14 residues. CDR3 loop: CASSLASRNQPQHF. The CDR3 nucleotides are TGCGCCAGCAGCTTGGCCTCGAGAAATCAGCCCCAGCATTTT.

For the CDR3, the DNA is TGCGCCAGCAGCCAAGATTCGGGGGGGACCACAGATACGCAGTATTTT. Translation: CASSQDSGGTTDTQYF. This chain links TRBV4-3 with TRBJ2-3; 8 nucleotides line up with TRBD2. The CDR3 is 16 residues long. CDR1 and CDR2 (germline): LGHNA, YSLEER. Trimming at V came to 0 bases and at J to 2 bases, leaving 4 bases not matched to a gene.

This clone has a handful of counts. The CDR3 coding sequence is TGTGCCACCGCAGACAGGGGGAAAGGTCAGCCCCAGCATTTT. Translation: CATADRGKGQPQHF. The V call is TRBV7-9, the J call TRBJ1-5; TRBD1 matches 9 bases. J gave up 6 bases and V 10 bases, and 10 bases lay outside the gene matches. CDR1 and CDR2 (germline): SEHNR, FQNEAQ (reference sequence). This CDR3 region has 14 residues.

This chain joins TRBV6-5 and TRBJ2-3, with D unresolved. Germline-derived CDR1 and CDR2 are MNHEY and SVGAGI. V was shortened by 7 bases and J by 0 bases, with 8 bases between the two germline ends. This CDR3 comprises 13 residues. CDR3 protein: CASMRLSTDTQYF. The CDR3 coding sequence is TGTGCCAGCATGAGACTGAGCACAGATACGCAGTATTTT.

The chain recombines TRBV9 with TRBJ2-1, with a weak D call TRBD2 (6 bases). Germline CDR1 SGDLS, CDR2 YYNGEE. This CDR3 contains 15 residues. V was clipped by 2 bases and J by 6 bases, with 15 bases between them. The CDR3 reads CASSVGGGPPNEQFF. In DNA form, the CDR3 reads TGTGCCAGCAGCGTGGGGGGAGGCCCTCCCAATGAGCAGTTCTTC.

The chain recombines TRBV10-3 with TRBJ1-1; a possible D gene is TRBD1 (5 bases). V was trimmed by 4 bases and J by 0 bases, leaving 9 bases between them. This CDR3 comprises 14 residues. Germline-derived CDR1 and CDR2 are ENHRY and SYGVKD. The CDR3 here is CAISGGVMNTEAFF. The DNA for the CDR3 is TGTGCCATCAGTGGGGGGGTCATGAACACTGAAGCTTTCTTT.

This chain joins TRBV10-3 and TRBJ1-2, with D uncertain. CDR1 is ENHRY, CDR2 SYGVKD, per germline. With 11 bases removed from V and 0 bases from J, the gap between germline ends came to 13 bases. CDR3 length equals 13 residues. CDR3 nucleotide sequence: TGTGCCCTTCAGTACGCCGCTAACTATGGCTACACCTTC. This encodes CALQYAANYGYTF.

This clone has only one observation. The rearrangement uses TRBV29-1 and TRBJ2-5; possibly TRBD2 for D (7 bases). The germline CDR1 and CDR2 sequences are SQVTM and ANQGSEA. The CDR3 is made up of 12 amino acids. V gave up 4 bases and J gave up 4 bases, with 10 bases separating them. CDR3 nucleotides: TGCAGCGTTGGCGGGGGCCGAGAGACCCAGTACTTC. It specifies CSVGGGRETQYF.